This T cell receptor (beta chain) was identified in a study of blood T cell repertoires in COVID-19 (dated by TCRdb to the early 2020s). Some background on the complete study: Samples from collaborators originated in the United States, Italy and Spain and spanned both the acute and convalescent phases of COVID-19. A freely available public database, intended as a resource for researchers studying the immune response to SARS-CoV-2, is where the repertoires were released. A de-identified subject ID, COVID-19 status, age in years and sex were almost always included in the sample metadata. Subjects who had been exposed to COVID-19, were actively infected with it, or had recovered from it provided the deeply sampled blood TCRbeta repertoires that made up the dataset. Samples came from the ongoing ImmuneRACE study (first 160 participants) plus 1,254 subjects from 6 global collaborators. Where HLA class I and class II types were available, the types were taken from metadata supplied by the sample provider, not from assay-based typing. The material from the prospective study consisted of cDNA or gDNA derived from T cells, B-cell-depleted T cells, or PBMCs. On the study overall, not on this receptor specifically: The amount of clinical and demographic metadata varied by source and participant and was provided uncurated.

The immunoSEQ Assay, a bias-controlled multiplex PCR, was used to amplify TCRbeta CDR3 regions from genomic DNA. Under the source paper's analysis protocol: The number of nucleated cells in each sample was estimated from the amplification of reference gene primers within the assay. To quantify the absolute abundance of each unique TCRbeta CDR3 rearrangement, sequence reads were collapsed and filtered. Productive Simpson clonality was computed per sample as the square root of Simpson's diversity index over productive rearrangements. In its TCRdb copy, this immuneACCESS table keeps in-frame sequences only and misses some clones. Where compared with another copy, unresolved V genes explain less than half of these, and the others have no known cause. For V, J and clone size, that table is used; D and trimming come from the DNA. The sample contains hundreds of thousands of clones, roughly 90% of them found a single time. Roughly 4.5% of the sample comes from the top ten.

This clone was observed a single time. Its antigen remains unidentified. No base-level quality is on record; no much larger clone is a single base apart. Spanning cysteine to phenylalanine, the CDR3 consists of 13 amino acids. Solely the CDR3 DNA is kept, with 39 bases framed from the first base. V drops 5 bases and J drops 3 bases, leaving 11 bases in between. CDR1 and CDR2 are drawn from the germline V gene (reference sequence): SEHNR, FQNEAQ. Enrolling through a virtual design, the prospective study's participants ranged in age from about 18 to 100 years and lived across approximately 25 United States geographic areas. In the prospective study, participants were assigned to cohorts based on the clinical history participants reported in a screening survey and a study questionnaire. A participant counted as exposed if, within 2 weeks of entering the study, that participant had been in contact with someone who had a PCR-confirmed or clinician-diagnosed COVID-19 case. Each participant in the prospective study had whole blood, serum and a nasopharyngeal or oropharyngeal swab collected by mobile phlebotomists. Participants in the prospective study had the option to provide additional blood draws and questionnaires over a 2-month period. Blood samples from the prospective study were shipped frozen or at room temperature prior to DNA extraction.

The receptor comes from a woman aged 30 to 39 who had been exposed to COVID-19. Sequenced material: PBMCs or T cells enriched from blood (not recorded which). The rearranged segments are TRBV7-9 and TRBJ2-7; the D gene is perhaps TRBD1, from 6 matching bases. The nucleotide sequence is given as TGTGCCAGCAGCCCCCGGGACATCTACGAGCAGTACTTC. Translated, this is CASSPRDIYEQYF.